A selection of T cell receptor beta chains follows, all from one sample in a study of blood T cell repertoires in COVID-19. Clones were sequenced by immunoSEQ multiplex PCR, and TCRdb holds only the in-frame ones, with some missing. The table lists about 440,000 clones, 70% to 90% of them singletons. Sequenced: peripheral blood. The source is a woman aged 45-65 years with COVID-19, enrolled during active disease. Each CDR3 is given without its conserved first and last residue. D genes are given only for firm matches.

cdr3_aa | d_call | j_call | v_call
AWSVQLRDTEAF | . | TRBJ1-1 | TRBV30
ASSHTQTQYSNQPQH | . | TRBJ1-5 | TRBV5-1
ASSPQRGFNYEQY | . | TRBJ2-7 | TRBV19
ASRRDISTGELF | . | TRBJ2-2 | TRBV6-4
SAEIPGSYT | . | TRBJ1-2 | TRBV20-1
ATTRSGGEQY | TRBD2 | TRBJ2-7 | TRBV6-5
ASRPTGTGRGRHEKLF | TRBD1 | TRBJ1-4 | TRBV28
ASAEDTNEKLF | . | TRBJ1-4 | TRBV5-1
ASSLGPSEQY | . | TRBJ2-7 | TRBV5-1
ASRPVGSSYEQY | . | TRBJ2-7 | TRBV2
ATSGGGTGLYEQY | TRBD1 | TRBJ2-7 | TRBV24-1
ASSLTQQGEQY | . | TRBJ2-7 | TRBV28
ASSVYNGGDTEAF | . | TRBJ1-1 | TRBV7-9
ASSPSGGGNKQY | TRBD2 | TRBJ2-7 | TRBV18
ASSPEGATYNEQF | . | TRBJ2-1 | TRBV9
ASSLDRTEETQY | . | TRBJ2-5 | TRBV10-1
ASSFSTDFYGYT | . | TRBJ1-2 | TRBV28
ASSWTSGETNEKLF | . | TRBJ1-4 | TRBV6-6
ASSLAENTEAF | . | TRBJ1-1 | TRBV12-3/TRBV12-4
ASSPWDRGGVEKLF | TRBD1 | TRBJ1-4 | TRBV25-1
ASSKGLAGGNTYQETQY | TRBD2 | TRBJ2-5 | TRBV18
ATSGYPGADTQY | . | TRBJ2-3 | TRBV24-1
ASSLSISGRETQY | . | TRBJ2-5 | TRBV28
AWISYDRGNTGELF | TRBD1 | TRBJ2-2 | TRBV30
ASSIDSSGTDTQY | . | TRBJ2-3 | TRBV19
ASSPQGPPNYGYT | TRBD1 | TRBJ1-2 | TRBV5-1
ASSLRREGEQF | . | TRBJ2-1 | TRBV7-7
ASSFDRFTNEKLF | . | TRBJ1-4 | TRBV7-8
ASSPREGGNTIY | . | TRBJ1-3 | TRBV18
ASSLLVGGEPQH | . | TRBJ1-5 | TRBV27
ASSRSERGYEQY | TRBD2 | TRBJ2-7 | TRBV7-9
ASKAGGYEQY | TRBD1 | TRBJ2-7 | TRBV27
AWSTGTWDSPLH | . | TRBJ1-6 | TRBV30
ASSYGGREGYGYT | . | TRBJ1-2 | TRBV6-5
ASSFLTGGDEKLF | . | TRBJ1-4 | TRBV28
AISQGQGAIYGYT | TRBD1 | TRBJ1-2 | TRBV10-3
ASKAQQLHYGYT | . | TRBJ1-2 | TRBV2
ASSLGRAYGYT | . | TRBJ1-2 | TRBV7-2
ASKAPTRSGNTIY | . | TRBJ1-3 | TRBV6-5
ASSQGSSGGSGEKLF | TRBD1 | TRBJ1-4 | TRBV4-2
ASSIRQGAIGYT | TRBD1 | TRBJ1-2 | TRBV19
AWRRGPEAF | . | TRBJ1-1 | TRBV30
ASSSRSYEQY | . | TRBJ2-7 | TRBV5-1
ASSPGGATEAF | . | TRBJ1-1 | TRBV5-1
ASSRQGAYTEAF | TRBD1 | TRBJ1-1 | TRBV27
ASSFFFQGASQPQH | TRBD1 | TRBJ1-5 | TRBV5-6
ASSIRTGATLGYGYT | TRBD1 | TRBJ1-2 | TRBV5-6
ASSLGGDQETQY | . | TRBJ2-5 | TRBV5-1
ASSLDVPTTYQETQY | . | TRBJ2-5 | TRBV5-4
ASSPAGGELF | . | TRBJ2-2 | TRBV18
ASKARTGATDTQY | TRBD1 | TRBJ2-3 | TRBV19
ATSDPSGSQPDTQY | . | TRBJ2-3 | TRBV24-1
ASRKTGATEAF | TRBD1 | TRBJ1-1 | TRBV12-3/TRBV12-4
ASSVGGGAADTQY | TRBD2 | TRBJ2-3 | TRBV9
ASRGDRGTAGANVLT | TRBD1 | TRBJ2-6 | TRBV27